The present entry profiles one TCR beta chain with its context. No antigen is known for it. The repertoire was sequenced with immunoSEQ multiplex PCR; TCRdb's copy has only in-frame clones and lacks some. Among nearly 3,500 clones, approximately 78% were seen once, and the ten largest hold 27%. V dropped 0 bases and J dropped 8 bases, with 13 bases sitting between them. Looked up from germline, CDR1 is SGDLS and CDR2 is YYNGEE. The CDR3 length is 14 residues. This sample stems from a study of hypomethylating agent response in myelodysplastic syndrome. Study information: TET2 mutation, the most common, occurred in about 45% of the 11 patients.

Findings and limits, study-wide: Richness, rarefaction diversity and clonality did not change significantly after hypomethylating treatment.

The V gene is TRBV9, the J gene TRBJ2-3; a possible D gene is TRBD2 (6 bases). This TCR was recovered from a human donor with myelodysplastic syndrome. The sample consisted of bone marrow, taken before or after starting hypomethylating agent treatment for myelodysplastic syndrome (not recorded which). The CDR3 coding sequence is TGTGCCAGCAGCGTAGGGGGGGTTCAGGGTACGCAGTATTTT. It translates to CASSVGGVQGTQYF.